This TCR beta chain was found in a study of T cells in Graves' hyperthyroidism and ophthalmopathy (dated by TCRdb to about 2019). Broadly, across the study: Peripheral blood was sampled at the time of initial diagnosis, prior to any treatment. To identify distinguishing TCR V-J signatures, a discovery cohort of around 98 patients was used, comprising 40 to 45 with Graves' ophthalmopathy and roughly 60 with stable Graves' hyperthyroidism. An independent validation cohort of around 19 hyperthyroidism patients and about 15 patients who later progressed to ophthalmopathy tested prospective prediction of ophthalmopathy. The roughly 90 discovery patients were divided at random into training and test sets in a 7:3 ratio. Thyroid tissue and blood T-cell repertoires from six or seven Graves' hyperthyroidism patients were also compared in the study. After sampling, hyperthyroidism patients received methimazole starting at 30 mg daily, and ophthalmopathy patients received high-dose intravenous methylprednisolone. The paper describes TCR Vbeta CDR3 sequencing of 135 peripheral blood samples, made up of 40 to 45 ophthalmopathy patients, 70 to 75 hyperthyroidism patients and 17 progressor patients. Broad study findings and their caveats: During validation, the model predicted progression to ophthalmopathy a median of approximately 6 months ahead of onset, with 70.59% sensitivity and 72.22% specificity. Sample size was not statistically predetermined, and investigators were not blinded to group allocation. A 13 V-J signature model separated ophthalmopathy from stable hyperthyroidism, with roughly 88% sensitivity and 81% to 83% specificity in cross-validation and 80%/75% in testing. Most expanded thyroid clonotypes (frequency above 0.001) were also detected in blood, a finding suggesting that blood repertoires may reflect thyroid immune responses.

The CDR3 holds 12 amino acids from the cysteine to the phenylalanine. The DNA shown is the 36-base CDR3, in frame from base 1. The germline ends are 11 bases apart after V is trimmed by 7 bases and J by 6 bases. The CDR1 and CDR2 encoded by the germline V gene are KGHDR and SFDVKD. This clonotype was recorded many times. Its recognized antigen is unknown. Base qualities are not recorded, but no much larger clone differs from it by a single base. Amplification of TCR beta CDR3 regions was carried out from RNA transcripts. For the first round of RT-PCR on the TCR CDR3, the HTBI primer set was used together with the Qiagen OneStep RT-PCR kit. Libraries were constructed in a second round of multiplex PCR, after which size selection and purification were carried out. Paired-end sequencing of the libraries was performed with 100 bp reads on an Illumina HiSeq2000. For the original study's pipeline: Raw data were processed with SOAPnuke, discarding reads with adapters, uncalled bases, mean Phred below 15, or no exact constant-primer or identifier match. COPE v1.2.5 was used to merge the high-quality paired reads, and each unique nucleotide sequence was defined as a clonotype. MiTCR v1.1 was used to align the clonotypes against IMGT TRBV, TRBD and TRBJ reference segments. Only V-J combinations with frequency above 0.0001, covering about 99% of repertoires, were analysed. The TCS score was defined as F50 (clonal expansion) divided by E x V (chaos), with BLOSUM62-based TCRdist calculated between CDR3 peptides within each V-J. Welch's t-statistics and random forest reduced 500 to 550 V-J features to 13, which were used in a naive Bayes classifier (R e1071). TCRdb itself trimmed the public reads at Q25 with fastp, ran MiXCR and retained productive beta chains. Each CDR3 protein gets just one entry, which takes the most common genes and DNA from the rows behind it. TCRdb, rather than the study authors, made the V and J calls. The sample yields hundreds of thousands of distinct CDR3 sequences; 20% to 25% were counted once. The ten largest clones take up approximately 25% of the sample.

Hyperthyroidism patients were newly diagnosed, with disease duration under 2 months, and aged 18 to 65 years. Patients with uncontrolled infections, other autoimmune diseases, pregnancy or lactation were excluded. Diagnoses were based on clinical symptoms, serum thyroxine and TRAb, thyroid ultrasound and orbital computed tomography. Blood from progressor patients was collected at the time of first diagnosis with hyperthyroidism, before any ophthalmopathy symptoms had appeared. Ficoll-Paque density gradient centrifugation was used to isolate PBMCs from 8 to 10 ml of fresh peripheral blood. Progressor patients were initially diagnosed with Graves' hyperthyroidism and developed ophthalmopathy during follow-up. Total RNA was extracted using Trizol reagent, and RNA quality was assessed on an Agilent 2100 Bioanalyzer.

The sample taken for sequencing was blood. This receptor was obtained from a man aged 40-49 years with Graves' hyperthyroidism that later progressed to Graves' ophthalmopathy. The rearranged segments are TRBV24-1 and TRBJ1-1; TRBD1 is perhaps the D gene, given 5 matching bases. The DNA is as follows: TGTGCCACCAGCCTGTCGGGGGCTGAAGCTTTCTTT. Its translation reads: CATSLSGAEAFF.